This TCR beta chain was retrieved from a study of T cell responses to AZD1222 COVID-19 vaccine. Here immunoSEQ multiplex PCR was the method, and the copy in TCRdb shows in-frame clones only, minus some. Found here are tens of thousands of clones, 80% to 90% of them singletons; the top ten hold roughly 5.4%. Study-level results: Sampling that yielded the repertoires occurred only after the peak T cell response. It should be noted that donors were predominantly white British and more often female, and clonal diversity was possibly underestimated. Spike-specific TCR breadth rose after two AZD1222 doses, and depth rose as well.

The CDR3 extends over 16 amino acids. The V gene lost 1 base and the J gene lost 6 bases, with 19 bases spanning the gap. CDR1 and CDR2 (germline): SGHRS, YFSETQ. For this clone: Its specificity is unknown.

The sample was peripheral blood, taken on day 0 of AZD1222 vaccination. V usage is TRBV5-1 and J usage is TRBJ1-1; D is undetermined. This clonotype originated in an adult in good health. CDR3 DNA sequence: TGCGCCAGCAGCTTGATTTTGGCGGGGAAAGCGCCTGAAGCTTTCTTT. It is translated as CASSLILAGKAPEAFF.